A single sample is the source of the 8 T cell receptor beta chains below, sequenced in a study of shared clonotypes between healthy human individuals. Sequencing was performed with immunoSEQ multiplex PCR; in TCRdb, only in-frame clones are kept and a portion is missing. The sample yields more than 2 million clones, about 94% seen once. Naive-designated CD8 cells lacked CD45RO, were positively enriched for CCR7, and omitted terminally differentiated effector memory CD45RA+ cells. Sequencing used naive CD8+ T cells from PBMCs. The receptors were gathered from a man aged 18 to 35 in good health. Some clones in this sample may be carry-over from other donors' samples.

The chain has TRBV5-8 and TRBJ2-5; the D gene is possibly TRBD1 (6 bases). This CDR3 contains 15 residues. Germline V lookup: CDR1 SGHTS, CDR2 YDEGEE. V dropped 5 bases and J dropped 5 bases, with 19 bases sitting between them. For the CDR3, the DNA is TGTGCCAGCAGACCGGTGACTGGGGGCCAGGAGACCCAGTACTTC. This gives the protein CASRPVTGGQETQYF.

The chain links TRBV18 to TRBJ2-1; D possibly corresponds to TRBD2 (6 bases). The CDR3 totals 18 residues. Germline V gene sequence: CDR1 KGHSH, CDR2 LQKENI. V was shortened by 0 bases and J by 0 bases, with 15 bases between the two germline ends. CDR3 region: CASSPPGVGRSSYNEQFF. The CDR3 nucleotides are TGTGCCAGCTCACCACCCGGCGTCGGGAGAAGCTCCTACAATGAGCAGTTCTTC.

The rearrangement joins TRBV29-1 to TRBJ2-1; D remains ambiguous. There are 11 residues in the CDR3. Germline CDR1 is SQVTM and CDR2 is ANQGSEA. Trimming cost V 3 bases and J 5 bases, with 5 bases left between them. DNA of the CDR3: TGCAGCGTTGACCTCAACAATGAGCAGTTCTTC. It encodes CSVDLNNEQFF.

The chain uses TRBV28 and TRBJ2-7; a weak D match, TRBD1 (6 bases). The germline gives CDR1 MDHEN, CDR2 SYDVKM. This CDR3 comprises 13 residues. Trimming cost V 4 bases and J 4 bases, with 11 bases left between them. CDR3 nucleotides: TGTGCCAGCAGTTCGAGACAGGTATACGAGCAGTACTTC. It encodes CASSSRQVYEQYF.

The J gene is TRBJ1-2, the V gene TRBV29-1; D uncertain. Germline CDR1 is SQVTM and CDR2 is ANQGSEA. This CDR3 has 14 amino acids. Between the trimmed V and J ends, which lost 1 base and 2 bases, there was a span of 11 bases. In DNA form, the CDR3 reads TGCAGCGTTGAAGCCAGGAGCCCCAACTATGGCTACACCTTC. Translating gives CSVEARSPNYGYTF.

This chain connects TRBV15 to TRBJ2-5; perhaps TRBD1 as D (5 bases). Germline CDR1 is LNHNV and CDR2 is YYDKDF (reference sequence). Trimming stripped 1 base from V and 5 bases from J, with 11 bases between. The CDR3 length is 14 residues. The CDR3 DNA is TGTGCCACCAGCAGAGGATTAGGGGCCGAGACCCAGTACTTC. Amino acids: CATSRGLGAETQYF.

In regard to this clone: Other DNA sequences of this sample code for an identical CDR3. The J gene is TRBJ2-7, the V gene TRBV27, with 11 bases matching TRBD1. The CDR3 length is 15 residues. V gave up 4 bases and J gave up 1 base; unmatched junction bases: 3. CDR1 MNHEY and CDR2 SMNVEV come from the germline V gene (reference sequence). The CDR3 protein is CASSSGTGGSYEQYF. The CDR3 DNA reads as TGTGCCAGCAGTTCCGGGACAGGGGGTTCCTACGAGCAGTACTTC.

The chain recombines TRBV7-6 with TRBJ2-1, with 14 bases lining up with TRBD2. The CDR3 totals 16 residues. V was clipped by 5 bases and J by 6 bases; unmatched bases: 6. Germline V CDR1 and CDR2: SGHVS, FNYEAQ. The CDR3 spells CASSIGTSGSINEQFF. The CDR3 DNA reads as TGTGCCAGCAGCATCGGGACTAGCGGGAGTATCAATGAGCAGTTCTTC.